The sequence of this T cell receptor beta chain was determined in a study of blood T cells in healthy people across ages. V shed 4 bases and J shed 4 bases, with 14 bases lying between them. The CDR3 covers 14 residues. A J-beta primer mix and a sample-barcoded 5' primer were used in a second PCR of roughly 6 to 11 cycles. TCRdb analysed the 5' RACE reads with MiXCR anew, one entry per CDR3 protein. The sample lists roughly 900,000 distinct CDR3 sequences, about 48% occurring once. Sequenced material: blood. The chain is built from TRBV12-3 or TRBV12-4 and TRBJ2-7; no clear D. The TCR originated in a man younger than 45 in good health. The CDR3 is CASSYGSQLYEQYF. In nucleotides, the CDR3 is TGTGCCAGCAGTTATGGGTCCCAGCTTTACGAGCAGTACTTC.